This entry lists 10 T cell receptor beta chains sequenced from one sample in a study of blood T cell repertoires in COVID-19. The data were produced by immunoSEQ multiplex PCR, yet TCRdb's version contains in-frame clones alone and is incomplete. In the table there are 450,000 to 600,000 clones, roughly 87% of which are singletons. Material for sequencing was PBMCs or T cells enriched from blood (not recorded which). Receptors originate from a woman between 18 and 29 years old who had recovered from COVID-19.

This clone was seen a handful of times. The CDR3 reads CASSLSQGTYGYTF. As DNA, the CDR3 is TGTGCCAGCAGTCTAAGTCAGGGAACCTATGGCTACACCTTC. This chain links TRBV6-5 with TRBJ1-2; a possible D gene is TRBD1 (5 bases). From germline, CDR1 is MNHEY and CDR2 SVGAGI. V was shortened by 5 bases and J by 4 bases, with 14 bases between the two germline ends. The CDR3 spans 14 residues.

The CDR3 spells CSVPRGTGGGYTF. The CDR3 nucleotides read TGCAGCGTCCCCCGCGGGACAGGGGGTGGCTACACCTTC. The chain employs TRBV29-1 and TRBJ1-2; 11 nucleotides agree with TRBD1. Germline assignment: CDR1 SQVTM and CDR2 ANQGSEA. This CDR3 is 13 amino acids long. The V and J ends lost 6 bases and 7 bases, in that order; junction bases with no gene match: 7.

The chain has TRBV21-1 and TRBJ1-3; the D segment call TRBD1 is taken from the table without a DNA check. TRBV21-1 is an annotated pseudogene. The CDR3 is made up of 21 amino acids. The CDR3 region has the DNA TGTGCCAGCCATTTTTGCGCCCTCCTTTATTACAGGGTTCCCTCTGGAAACACCATATATTTT. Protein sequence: CASHFCALLYYRVPSGNTIYF.

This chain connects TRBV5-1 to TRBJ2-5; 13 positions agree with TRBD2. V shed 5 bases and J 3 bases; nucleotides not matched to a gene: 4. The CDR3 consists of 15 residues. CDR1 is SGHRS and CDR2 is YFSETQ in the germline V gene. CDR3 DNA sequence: TGCGCCAGCAGGACCGGGACTAGCGGGGAAGAGACCCAGTACTTC. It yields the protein CASRTGTSGEETQYF.

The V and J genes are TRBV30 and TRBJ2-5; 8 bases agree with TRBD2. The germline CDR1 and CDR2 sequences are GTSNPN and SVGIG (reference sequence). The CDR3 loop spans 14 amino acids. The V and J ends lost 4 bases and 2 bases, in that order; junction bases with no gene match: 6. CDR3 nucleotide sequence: TGTGCCTGGAACCAGCGGGGGCCTCAAGAGACCCAGTACTTC. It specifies CAWNQRGPQETQYF.

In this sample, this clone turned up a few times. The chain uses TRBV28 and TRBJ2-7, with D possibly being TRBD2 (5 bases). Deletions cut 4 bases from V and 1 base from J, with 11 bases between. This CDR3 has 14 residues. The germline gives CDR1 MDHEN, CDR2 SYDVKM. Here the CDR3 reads CASSSTPGSYEQYF. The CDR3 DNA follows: TGTGCCAGCAGTTCCACTCCGGGATCCTACGAGCAGTACTTC.

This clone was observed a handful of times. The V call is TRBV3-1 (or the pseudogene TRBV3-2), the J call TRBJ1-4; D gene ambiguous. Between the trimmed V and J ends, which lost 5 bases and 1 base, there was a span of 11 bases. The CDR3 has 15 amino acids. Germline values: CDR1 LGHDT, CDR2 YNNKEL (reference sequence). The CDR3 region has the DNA TGTGCCAGCAGCGTTAACAGCGGAACTAATGAAAAACTGTTTTTT. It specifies CASSVNSGTNEKLFF.

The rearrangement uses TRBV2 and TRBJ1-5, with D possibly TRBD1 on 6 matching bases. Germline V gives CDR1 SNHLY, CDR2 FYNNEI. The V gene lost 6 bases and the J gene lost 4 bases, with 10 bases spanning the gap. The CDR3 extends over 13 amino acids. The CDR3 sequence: CASRDRPNQPQHF. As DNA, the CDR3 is TGTGCCAGCAGAGACAGGCCGAATCAGCCCCAGCATTTT.

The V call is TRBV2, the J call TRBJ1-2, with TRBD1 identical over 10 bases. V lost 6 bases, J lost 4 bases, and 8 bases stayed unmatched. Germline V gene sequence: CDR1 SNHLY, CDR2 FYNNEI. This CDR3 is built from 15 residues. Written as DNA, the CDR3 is TGTGCCAGCAGATCCGGACAGGGGGGCTCCTATGGCTACACCTTC. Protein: CASRSGQGGSYGYTF.

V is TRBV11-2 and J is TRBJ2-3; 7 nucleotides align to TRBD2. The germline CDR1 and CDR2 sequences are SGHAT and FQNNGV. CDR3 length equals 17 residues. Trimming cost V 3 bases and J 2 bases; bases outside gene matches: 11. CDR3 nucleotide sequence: TGTGCCAGCAGCTTCCCCAACAAGCGGGGTAACACAGATACGCAGTATTTT. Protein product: CASSFPNKRGNTDTQYF.